This TCR beta chain is from a study of T cell repertoires in cytomegalovirus infection (dated by TCRdb to between 2018 and 2020). Notes on the research overall: Donor HLA type was relevant to the analysis, as public TCR beta signatures indicated carriage of CMV infection together with the matching HLA type. On the study overall, not on this receptor specifically: Cumulative frequency of public TCR beta family members discriminated carriers of CMV infection plus the relevant HLA type in this cohort and an independent roughly 330-donor cohort. The ex vivo response was dominated by HLA-C-restricted CMV-specific TCR beta clonotypes, which also provided the single most frequent clonotype in two of eight donors.

This clonotype was counted only a few times. The antigen it recognizes is unknown. The input lacks base qualities; no much larger clone sits a single base away. For sequencing, an Illumina HiSeq 1500 was employed. The public sequencing data were trimmed at Q25 with fastp and processed into clonotypes with MiXCR by TCRdb, which kept only in-frame beta chains. Rows are unified per CDR3 protein, each entry keeping the most common DNA and genes. The sample contains some 700,000 distinct CDR3 sequences, 35% of them found a single time. About 2.8% of the sample goes to the ten largest clones. The CDR3 holds 14 amino acids from the cysteine to the phenylalanine. Only the CDR3 DNA stays, 42 bases, in frame from base 1. The V end loses 6 bases and the J end loses 3 bases, and a stretch of 14 bases separates them. CDR1 DFQATT and CDR2 SNEGSKA were looked up in the germline V gene (reference sequence).

This clonotype was obtained from a human donor in good health (CMV status not recorded). Some clones in this sample may be carry-over from other donors' samples. Recombination connected TRBV20-1 to TRBJ2-2, with the D gene not clear enough to name. The specimen was PBMCs. Read as DNA, the sequence is TGCAGTGCCCGTCACTCTCGGGACACCGGGGAGCTGTTTTTT. Its protein reads: CSARHSRDTGELFF.